Listed below are T cell receptor beta chains from one sample, sequenced in a study of T cell repertoires in cytomegalovirus infection. TCRdb called the reads again in MiXCR, with one record for every CDR3 protein. The data contain some 800,000 distinct CDR3 sequences, 25% to 35% of them singletons. The antigens these receptors bind are not known. Here the sequenced sample was cultured CD8+ T cells from PBMCs, taken from culture after CMV antigen stimulation. All receptors come from a human donor in good health (CMV status not recorded). Some clones in this sample may be carry-over from other donors' samples. Both conserved end residues are trimmed from each CDR3. Fields, in order: V gene, J gene, CDR3 protein.

TRBV2	TRBJ1-2	ASPGQDYGYT
TRBV6-5	TRBJ2-7	ASRLEITIGEQY
TRBV6-1	TRBJ2-7	ASSLTPGQEYEQY
TRBV28	TRBJ1-5	ASSFEVGQGGNQPQH
TRBV10-3	TRBJ2-7	AIWTGSGPNEQY
TRBV28	TRBJ2-7	ASSPVAYEQY
TRBV7-9	TRBJ2-1	ASSYRDRPYYNEQF
TRBV7-9	TRBJ2-3	ASSTTGRTDTQY
TRBV10-2	TRBJ2-7	ASSRGQDLEQY
TRBV20-1	TRBJ1-3	SARGTTGTAGNTIY
TRBV10-2	TRBJ2-1	ASSASSGAPMPEQF
TRBV9	TRBJ2-1	ASSVAWTGGDEQF
TRBV7-9	TRBJ1-1	ASSGSGSQNTEAF
TRBV10-3	TRBJ1-6	AIKGQESSYNSPLH
TRBV5-1	TRBJ2-1	ASSPLGGTGDEQF
TRBV12-5	TRBJ2-7	ASGLDPPDEQY
TRBV12-3/TRBV12-4	TRBJ2-5	ASVSEGWQETQY
TRBV27	TRBJ2-5	ASSTSGARSETQY
TRBV7-6	TRBJ2-5	ASSFRQGTEKETQY
TRBV28	TRBJ2-1	ASSLWREGSSIEQF
TRBV12-3/TRBV12-4	TRBJ1-1	ASSFVYNTEAF
TRBV20-1	TRBJ2-3	SASMGGGDADTQY
TRBV7-9	TRBJ2-1	ASSLTSGASSYNEQF
TRBV7-8	TRBJ1-1	ASSLIGVGANTEAF
TRBV5-4	TRBJ1-2	ASSYNFRDRDRGYT
TRBV7-9	TRBJ2-3	ASSLGVTDTQY
TRBV7-9	TRBJ1-5	ASSLEDLSGNQPQH
TRBV6-5	TRBJ1-5	ASSLGQDYSNQPQH
TRBV2	TRBJ1-6	ASSYRGKSYNSPLH
TRBV7-9	TRBJ1-4	ASSLRDRGNEKLF
TRBV7-6	TRBJ2-3	ASSLVGGQSTDTQY
TRBV5-8	TRBJ1-1	ASSFFANRGRDVAF
TRBV7-9	TRBJ2-1	ASSSRDRGFDEQF
TRBV13	TRBJ2-3	ASSLGRVVTSTDTQY
TRBV4-1	TRBJ1-1	ASSPQGQAKAF
TRBV18	TRBJ1-2	ASSPREGDYGYT
TRBV7-6	TRBJ2-4	ASSPGAGGGGASGVY
TRBV12-3/TRBV12-4	TRBJ2-1	ASSSTSGNYNEQF
TRBV12-3/TRBV12-4	TRBJ1-1	ASSFQWGRQALNTEAF
TRBV19	TRBJ2-2	ASSPWERANTGELF
TRBV7-6	TRBJ2-2	ASSSAAGGPGELF
TRBV7-6	TRBJ1-4	ASSSSFDTNEKLF
TRBV12-3/TRBV12-4	TRBJ1-2	ASSVGVLLDYT
TRBV2	TRBJ1-2	ASFQGAQGYT
TRBV7-2	TRBJ1-2	ASSWTGGQVYGYT
TRBV7-6	TRBJ2-3	ASSPPKGLGADTQY
TRBV27	TRBJ1-1	ASKQGRAEAF
TRBV7-9	TRBJ2-7	ASSLGSVPYEQY
TRBV6-2/TRBV6-3	TRBJ2-3	ASSLGTSGDTQY
TRBV7-9	TRBJ2-1	ASSLTRTGSDYEQF